This T cell receptor (beta chain) comes out of a study of blood T cell repertoires in COVID-19. Method: immunoSEQ multiplex PCR; TCRdb's copy keeps in-frame clones and lacks some. The table lists hundreds of thousands of clones, around nine tenths of them singletons, with approximately 5.7% in the top ten. V lost 6 bases and J lost 1; bases outside the gene matches: 6. The CDR3 contains 15 residues. From germline, CDR1 is SGHTA and CDR2 FQGNSA. Recruits, aged roughly 18 to 89 years, lived in some 25 US areas. Sequencing was performed on PBMCs or T cells enriched from blood (not recorded which). The chain combines TRBV7-2 with TRBJ2-5, with 9 bases aligning to TRBD2. The TCR was taken from a woman aged 40 to 50 who had recovered from COVID-19. CDR3 coding DNA: TGTGCCAGCAGTGTAGCGGGAGTGGTCCAAGAGACCCAGTACTTC. This codes for CASSVAGVVQETQYF. The entire variable domain, with the rest obtained from reference TRBV7-2 and TRBJ2-5, is as follows: GAGVSQSPSNKVTEKGKDVELRCDPISGHTALYWYRQSLGQGLEFLIYFQGNSAPDKSGLPSDRFSAERTGGSVSTLTIQRTQQEDSAVYLCASSVAGVVQETQYFGPGTRLLVL.